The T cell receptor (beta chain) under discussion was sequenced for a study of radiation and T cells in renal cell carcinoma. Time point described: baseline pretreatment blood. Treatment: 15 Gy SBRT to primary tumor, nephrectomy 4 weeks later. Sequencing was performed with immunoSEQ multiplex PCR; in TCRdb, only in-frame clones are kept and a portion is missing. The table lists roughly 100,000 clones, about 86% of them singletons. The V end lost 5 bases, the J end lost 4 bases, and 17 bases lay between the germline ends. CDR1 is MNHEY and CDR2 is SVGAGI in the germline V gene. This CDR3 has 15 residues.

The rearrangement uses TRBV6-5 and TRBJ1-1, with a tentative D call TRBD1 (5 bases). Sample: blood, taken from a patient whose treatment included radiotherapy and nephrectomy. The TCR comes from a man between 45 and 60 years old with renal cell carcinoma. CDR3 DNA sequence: TGTGCCAGCAGTCCCTGGGGGGGGACCACCACTGAAGCTTTCTTT. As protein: CASSPWGGTTTEAFF.